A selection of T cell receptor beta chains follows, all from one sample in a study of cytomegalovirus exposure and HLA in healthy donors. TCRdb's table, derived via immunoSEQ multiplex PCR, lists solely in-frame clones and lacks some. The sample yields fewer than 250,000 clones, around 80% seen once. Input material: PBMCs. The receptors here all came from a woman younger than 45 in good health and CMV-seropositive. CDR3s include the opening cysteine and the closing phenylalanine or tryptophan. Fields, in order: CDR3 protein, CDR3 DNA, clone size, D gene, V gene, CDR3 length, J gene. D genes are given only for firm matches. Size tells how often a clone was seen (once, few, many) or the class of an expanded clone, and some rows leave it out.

CDR3aa: CASSPGQGAEAFF
CDR3nt: TGCGCCAGCAGCCCCGGACAGGGTGCTGAAGCTTTCTTT
abundance: few
d_gene: TRBD1
v_gene: TRBV4-1
len: 13
j_gene: TRBJ1-1

CDR3aa: CASSYSNPIAGELFF
CDR3nt: TGTGCCAGCAGTTACTCGAACCCCATCGCCGGGGAGCTGTTTTTT
abundance: -
d_gene: -
v_gene: TRBV6-5
len: 15
j_gene: TRBJ2-2

CDR3aa: CARSLGLTGTDYGYTF
CDR3nt: TGTGCCAGAAGCTTGGGTCTCACAGGGACAGATTATGGCTACACCTTC
abundance: -
d_gene: TRBD1
v_gene: TRBV5-3
len: 16
j_gene: TRBJ1-2

CDR3aa: CAWRGRSSGANVLTF
CDR3nt: TGTGCCTGGAGAGGACGAAGCTCTGGGGCCAACGTCCTGACTTTC
abundance: few
d_gene: -
v_gene: TRBV30
len: 15
j_gene: TRBJ2-6

CDR3aa: CASSLEGQWGGTQYF
CDR3nt: TGCGCCAGCAGCTTGGAGGGACAGTGGGGCGGGACCCAGTACTTC
abundance: -
d_gene: TRBD1
v_gene: TRBV5-1
len: 15
j_gene: TRBJ2-5

CDR3aa: CASRSAGGNQPQHF
CDR3nt: TGTGCCAGCCGTTCGGCAGGGGGCAATCAGCCCCAGCATTTT
abundance: -
d_gene: -
v_gene: TRBV6-5
len: 14
j_gene: TRBJ1-5

CDR3aa: CASRDTDTQYF
CDR3nt: TGTGCCAGCCGGGACACAGATACGCAGTATTTT
abundance: -
d_gene: -
v_gene: TRBV25-1
len: 11
j_gene: TRBJ2-3

CDR3aa: CASSIDWPSYNEQFF
CDR3nt: TGTGCCAGCAGCATTGACTGGCCCTCCTACAATGAGCAGTTCTTC
abundance: -
d_gene: -
v_gene: TRBV9
len: 15
j_gene: TRBJ2-1

CDR3aa: CASSLGRLAGGLYEQYF
CDR3nt: TGTGCCAGCAGCTTGGGACGACTAGCGGGAGGGCTCTACGAGCAGTACTTC
abundance: -
d_gene: TRBD2
v_gene: TRBV28
len: 17
j_gene: TRBJ2-7

CDR3aa: CSVRQGNYNEQFF
CDR3nt: TGCAGCGTGAGACAGGGGAACTACAATGAGCAGTTCTTC
abundance: -
d_gene: TRBD1
v_gene: TRBV29-1
len: 13
j_gene: TRBJ2-1

CDR3aa: CASSRQGGSPLEAFF
CDR3nt: TGTGCCAGCAGCAGACAAGGAGGGTCACCACTTGAAGCTTTCTTT
abundance: -
d_gene: -
v_gene: TRBV11-3
len: 15
j_gene: TRBJ1-1

CDR3aa: CSAQGEHDF
CDR3nt: TGCAGTGCCCAGGGAGAACACGACTTC
abundance: few
d_gene: -
v_gene: TRBV20-1
len: 9
j_gene: TRBJ2-5

CDR3aa: CASSRTGESKNIQYF
CDR3nt: TGTGCCAGCAGCAGGACTGGGGAAAGCAAAAACATTCAGTACTTC
abundance: -
d_gene: -
v_gene: TRBV6-5
len: 15
j_gene: TRBJ2-4

CDR3aa: CAWSVGTGRNEQYF
CDR3nt: TGTGCCTGGAGTGTAGGGACAGGGAGGAACGAGCAGTACTTC
abundance: once
d_gene: TRBD1
v_gene: TRBV30
len: 14
j_gene: TRBJ2-7

CDR3aa: CASSSTPKETQYF
CDR3nt: TGTGCCAGCAGCTCCACACCCAAAGAGACCCAGTACTTC
abundance: -
d_gene: -
v_gene: TRBV9
len: 13
j_gene: TRBJ2-5

CDR3aa: CASSLEPSTEAFF
CDR3nt: TGCGCCAGCAGCTTGGAGCCGTCCACTGAAGCTTTCTTT
abundance: -
d_gene: -
v_gene: TRBV5-1
len: 13
j_gene: TRBJ1-1

CDR3aa: CASRATGDGYTF
CDR3nt: TGTGCCAGCAGGGCTACAGGCGATGGCTACACCTTC
abundance: -
d_gene: -
v_gene: TRBV6-5
len: 12
j_gene: TRBJ1-2

CDR3aa: CASSLEVNQPQHF
CDR3nt: TGCGCCAGCAGCTTGGAAGTGAATCAGCCCCAGCATTTT
abundance: -
d_gene: -
v_gene: TRBV5-1
len: 13
j_gene: TRBJ1-5

CDR3aa: CASSNLAGRPYEQYF
CDR3nt: TGTGCCAGCAGTAATCTAGCAGGGAGGCCCTACGAGCAGTACTTC
abundance: -
d_gene: -
v_gene: TRBV2
len: 15
j_gene: TRBJ2-7

CDR3aa: CSVEWGPLGYTF
CDR3nt: TGCAGCGTTGAATGGGGCCCCCTTGGCTACACCTTC
abundance: few
d_gene: -
v_gene: TRBV29-1
len: 12
j_gene: TRBJ1-2

CDR3aa: CASSPPIDLDTQYF
CDR3nt: TGTGCCAGCTCACCACCGATAGATCTAGATACGCAGTATTTT
abundance: -
d_gene: -
v_gene: TRBV18
len: 14
j_gene: TRBJ2-3

CDR3aa: CASSPWTSGVDEQYF
CDR3nt: TGTGCCAGCAGCCCATGGACTAGCGGGGTCGACGAGCAGTACTTC
abundance: -
d_gene: TRBD2
v_gene: TRBV11-1
len: 15
j_gene: TRBJ2-7

CDR3aa: CASSVDWFSEGNYGYTF
CDR3nt: TGTGCCAGCAGCGTAGATTGGTTTTCGGAGGGTAACTATGGCTACACCTTC
abundance: -
d_gene: -
v_gene: TRBV9
len: 17
j_gene: TRBJ1-2

CDR3aa: CASRVGQGRTEAFF
CDR3nt: TGTGCCAGCAGAGTGGGACAGGGCCGTACTGAAGCTTTCTTT
abundance: many
d_gene: TRBD1
v_gene: TRBV6-1
len: 14
j_gene: TRBJ1-1

CDR3aa: CAWSRGQREAFF
CDR3nt: TGTGCCTGGAGCCGGGGCCAGAGGGAAGCTTTCTTT
abundance: -
d_gene: -
v_gene: TRBV30
len: 12
j_gene: TRBJ1-1

CDR3aa: CAWSVGEDYGYTF
CDR3nt: TGTGCCTGGAGTGTGGGGGAGGACTATGGCTACACCTTC
abundance: few
d_gene: -
v_gene: TRBV30
len: 13
j_gene: TRBJ1-2

CDR3aa: CASSERGNGYTF
CDR3nt: TGTGCCAGCAGTGAAAGGGGGAATGGCTACACCTTC
abundance: few
d_gene: -
v_gene: TRBV6-1
len: 12
j_gene: TRBJ1-2

CDR3aa: CSARTGEAFF
CDR3nt: TGCAGCGCCCGGACAGGGGAAGCTTTCTTT
abundance: -
d_gene: TRBD1
v_gene: TRBV29-1
len: 10
j_gene: TRBJ1-1

CDR3aa: CASSLSGRGTQYF
CDR3nt: TGTGCCAGCAGCTTAAGTGGGAGGGGGACGCAGTATTTT
abundance: -
d_gene: -
v_gene: TRBV7-2
len: 13
j_gene: TRBJ2-3

CDR3aa: CASSERKTMGLAGTDTQYF
CDR3nt: TGTGCCAGCAGTGAACGTAAAACAATGGGACTAGCGGGCACAGATACGCAGTATTTT
abundance: -
d_gene: TRBD2
v_gene: TRBV2
len: 19
j_gene: TRBJ2-3

CDR3aa: CASSESGTGGDTIYF
CDR3nt: TGTGCCAGCAGTGAATCAGGGACCGGGGGCGACACCATATATTTT
abundance: -
d_gene: -
v_gene: TRBV2
len: 15
j_gene: TRBJ1-3

CDR3aa: CASTPAGPVPNYGYTF
CDR3nt: TGTGCCAGCACTCCGGCGGGACCGGTTCCTAACTATGGCTACACCTTC
abundance: -
d_gene: -
v_gene: TRBV28
len: 16
j_gene: TRBJ1-2

CDR3aa: CASSQVGGMNTEAFF
CDR3nt: TGTGCCAGCAGCCAAGTGGGGGGAATGAACACTGAAGCTTTCTTT
abundance: -
d_gene: -
v_gene: TRBV4-2
len: 15
j_gene: TRBJ1-1

CDR3aa: CASSKEGPYYEQYF
CDR3nt: TGCGCCAGCAGCAAGGAAGGCCCGTACTACGAGCAGTACTTC
abundance: -
d_gene: -
v_gene: TRBV5-1
len: 14
j_gene: TRBJ2-7

CDR3aa: CASSPGAYEQYF
CDR3nt: TGTGCCAGCAGCCCGGGGGCCTACGAGCAGTACTTC
abundance: -
d_gene: -
v_gene: TRBV5-6
len: 12
j_gene: TRBJ2-7

CDR3aa: CASSPQGFPYEQYF
CDR3nt: TGTGCCAGCTCACCACAGGGTTTCCCCTACGAGCAGTACTTC
abundance: -
d_gene: -
v_gene: TRBV18
len: 14
j_gene: TRBJ2-7

CDR3aa: CAWSVASSGSNEQFF
CDR3nt: TGTGCCTGGAGTGTAGCGTCTAGCGGGAGCAATGAGCAGTTCTTC
abundance: -
d_gene: TRBD2
v_gene: TRBV30
len: 15
j_gene: TRBJ2-1

CDR3aa: CASRGLAGWGNEQFF
CDR3nt: TGTGCCAGCAGAGGACTAGCGGGATGGGGCAATGAGCAGTTCTTC
abundance: -
d_gene: TRBD2
v_gene: TRBV2
len: 15
j_gene: TRBJ2-1

CDR3aa: CASSEGNRNEKLFF
CDR3nt: TGTGCCAGCAGCGAGGGCAATCGGAACGAAAAACTGTTTTTT
abundance: -
d_gene: -
v_gene: TRBV5-4
len: 14
j_gene: TRBJ1-4

CDR3aa: CASHTSQGTEAFF
CDR3nt: TGTGCCAGCCATACAAGTCAGGGGACTGAAGCTTTCTTT
abundance: -
d_gene: -
v_gene: TRBV2
len: 13
j_gene: TRBJ1-1

CDR3aa: CASSESGGWEQYF
CDR3nt: TGCGCCAGCAGTGAGTCGGGGGGATGGGAGCAGTACTTC
abundance: -
d_gene: -
v_gene: TRBV10-1
len: 13
j_gene: TRBJ2-7

CDR3aa: CASSQVYGISNQPQHF
CDR3nt: TGTGCCAGCAGCCAAGTATACGGGATTAGCAATCAGCCCCAGCATTTT
abundance: -
d_gene: -
v_gene: TRBV4-2
len: 16
j_gene: TRBJ1-5

CDR3aa: CASSLRDRGLKEFF
CDR3nt: TGTGCCAGCAGTTTACGGGACAGGGGGCTAAAGGAGTTCTTC
abundance: -
d_gene: TRBD1
v_gene: TRBV27
len: 14
j_gene: TRBJ2-1

CDR3aa: CASRLGSGGQPQHF
CDR3nt: TGTGCCAGCAGGCTGGGATCCGGGGGCCAGCCCCAGCATTTT
abundance: -
d_gene: -
v_gene: TRBV27
len: 14
j_gene: TRBJ1-5

CDR3aa: CASSGVGTRTGELFF
CDR3nt: TGTGCCAGCAGTGGGGTCGGGACTCGCACCGGGGAGCTGTTTTTT
abundance: -
d_gene: -
v_gene: TRBV2
len: 15
j_gene: TRBJ2-2

CDR3aa: CASETNTGELFF
CDR3nt: TGTGCCAGCGAGACGAACACCGGGGAGCTGTTTTTT
abundance: -
d_gene: -
v_gene: TRBV6-5
len: 12
j_gene: TRBJ2-2

CDR3aa: CASSPGQSMGLFF
CDR3nt: TGTGCCAGCAGTCCGGGACAGTCCATGGGACTGTTTTTT
abundance: -
d_gene: TRBD1
v_gene: TRBV6-5
len: 13
j_gene: TRBJ1-4

CDR3aa: CAWSTYRETYEQYF
CDR3nt: TGTGCCTGGAGTACTTACAGGGAAACCTACGAGCAGTACTTC
abundance: once
d_gene: -
v_gene: TRBV30
len: 14
j_gene: TRBJ2-7

CDR3aa: CSAGVTYGYTF
CDR3nt: TGCAGTGCCGGTGTGACCTATGGCTACACCTTC
abundance: -
d_gene: -
v_gene: TRBV20-1
len: 11
j_gene: TRBJ1-2

CDR3aa: CASSGTGGTDTQYF
CDR3nt: TGTGCCAGCAGCGGGACAGGGGGAACAGATACGCAGTATTTT
abundance: once
d_gene: TRBD1
v_gene: TRBV6-4
len: 14
j_gene: TRBJ2-3